The source of this T cell receptor beta chain is a study of PD-1 blockade in classical Hodgkin lymphoma. Study in general: Intravenous nivolumab at 3 mg/kg was given to patients every 2 weeks. Overall study results and limits: Newly diagnosed and completely responding patients shared comparable baseline diversity. CD8+ TCR diversity did not rise significantly by C4D1, unlike CD4+. Exclusion removed patients who began nivolumab under 1 year after ASCT.

The table came from immunoSEQ multiplex PCR; TCRdb's copy has only in-frame clones and leaves some out. Of about 28,000 clones in the sample, about four fifths are singletons; the top ten hold about 16%. Notes on this clone: Its antigen is undetermined.

CDR1 is LNHDA, CDR2 SQIVND, per germline (reference sequence). The CDR3 runs to 13 residues. The V end lost 0 bases, the J end lost 10 bases, and 10 bases lay between the germline ends. This sample's time point: cycle 4 day 1 (C4D1), after about 6 weeks of nivolumab. Exposure to brentuximab vedotin varied, and each patient had relapsed following autologous stem cell transplantation. This clonotype originated in a human donor with classical Hodgkin lymphoma. This specimen was peripheral blood mononuclear cells (PBMCs), taken before the fourth cycle of nivolumab. This chain links TRBV19 with TRBJ2-1; D unclear. The CDR3 here is CASSIDYRVEQFF. In nucleotides, the CDR3 is TGTGCCAGTAGTATAGATTATAGGGTAGAGCAGTTCTTC. Variable domain in full (rest from reference TRBV19 and TRBJ2-1): DGGITQSPKYLFRKEGQNVTLSCEQNLNHDAMYWYRQDPGQGLRLIYYSQIVNDFQKGDIAEGYSVSREKKESFPLTVTSAQKNPTAFYLCASSIDYRVEQFFGPGTRLTVL.